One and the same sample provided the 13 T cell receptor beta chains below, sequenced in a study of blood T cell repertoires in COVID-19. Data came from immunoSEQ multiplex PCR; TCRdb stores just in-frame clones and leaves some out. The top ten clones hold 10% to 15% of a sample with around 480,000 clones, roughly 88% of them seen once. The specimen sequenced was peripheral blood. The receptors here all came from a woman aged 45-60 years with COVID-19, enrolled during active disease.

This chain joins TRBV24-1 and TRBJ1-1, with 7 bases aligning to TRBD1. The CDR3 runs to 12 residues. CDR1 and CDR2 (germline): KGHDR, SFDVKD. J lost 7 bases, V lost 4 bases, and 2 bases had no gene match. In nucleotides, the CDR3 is TGTGCCACCAGTGACTGGGACAGTGAAGCTTTCTTT. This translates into CATSDWDSEAFF.

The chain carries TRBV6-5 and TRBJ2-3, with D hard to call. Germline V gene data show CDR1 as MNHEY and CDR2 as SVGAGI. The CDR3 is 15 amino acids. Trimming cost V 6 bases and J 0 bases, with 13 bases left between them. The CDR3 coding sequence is TGTGCCAGCAGCCTGACTGGGTCTAGCACAGATACGCAGTATTTT. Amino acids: CASSLTGSSTDTQYF.

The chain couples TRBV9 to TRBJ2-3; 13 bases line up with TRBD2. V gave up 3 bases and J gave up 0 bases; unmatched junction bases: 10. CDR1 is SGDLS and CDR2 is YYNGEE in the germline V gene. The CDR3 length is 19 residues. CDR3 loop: CASSETSGGYSTSTDTQYF. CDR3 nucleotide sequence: TGTGCCAGCAGCGAGACTAGCGGGGGGTACTCCACTAGCACAGATACGCAGTATTTT.

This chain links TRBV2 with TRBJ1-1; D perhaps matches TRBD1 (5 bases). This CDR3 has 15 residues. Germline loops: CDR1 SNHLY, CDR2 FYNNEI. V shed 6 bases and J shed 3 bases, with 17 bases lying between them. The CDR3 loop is CASRVTQGRDTEAFF. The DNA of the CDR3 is TGTGCCAGCAGGGTTACGCAGGGAAGGGACACTGAAGCTTTCTTT.

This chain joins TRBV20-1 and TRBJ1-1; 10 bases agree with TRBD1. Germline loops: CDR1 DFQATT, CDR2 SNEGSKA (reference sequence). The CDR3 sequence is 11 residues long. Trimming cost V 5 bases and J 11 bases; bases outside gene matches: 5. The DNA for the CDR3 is TGCAGTGCTTTAGGGGACAGGGGTGCTTTCTTT. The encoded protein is CSALGDRGAFF.

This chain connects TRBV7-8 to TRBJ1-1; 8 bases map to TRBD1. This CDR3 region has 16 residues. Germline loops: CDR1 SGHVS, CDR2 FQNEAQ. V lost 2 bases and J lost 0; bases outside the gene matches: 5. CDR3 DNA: TGTGCCAGCAGCTTAAGGGCAGGGGGCGTGAACACTGAAGCTTTCTTT. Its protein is CASSLRAGGVNTEAFF.

CDR3 sequence reads: CASTKSPGIGHEQFF. For the CDR3, the DNA is TGTGCCAGCACCAAATCCCCCGGGATAGGGCATGAGCAGTTCTTC. V usage is TRBV11-3 and J usage is TRBJ2-1; TRBD2 is a possible D gene (5 bases). The germline V gene encodes CDR1 SGHNT and CDR2 YENEEA. Trimming left V 7 bases short and J 8 bases short, with 21 bases between. The CDR3 covers 15 residues.

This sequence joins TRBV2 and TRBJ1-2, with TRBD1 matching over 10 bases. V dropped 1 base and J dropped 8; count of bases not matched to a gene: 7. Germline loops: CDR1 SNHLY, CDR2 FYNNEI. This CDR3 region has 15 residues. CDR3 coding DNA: TGTGCCAGCAGTGAAGTGGGGACAGGGGCAAGGGGCTACACCTTC. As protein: CASSEVGTGARGYTF.

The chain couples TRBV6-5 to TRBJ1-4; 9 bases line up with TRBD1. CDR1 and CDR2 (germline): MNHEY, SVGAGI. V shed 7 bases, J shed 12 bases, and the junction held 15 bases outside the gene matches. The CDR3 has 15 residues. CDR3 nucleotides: TGTGCCAGCACCCAGACAGGGGGTGTCCCGAGGGAACTGTTTTTT. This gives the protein CASTQTGGVPRELFF.

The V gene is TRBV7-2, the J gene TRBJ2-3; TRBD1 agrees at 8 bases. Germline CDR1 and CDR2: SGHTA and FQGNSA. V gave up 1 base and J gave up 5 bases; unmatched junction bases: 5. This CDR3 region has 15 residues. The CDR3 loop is CASSLDRGFRDTQYF. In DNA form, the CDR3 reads TGTGCCAGCAGCTTAGACAGGGGGTTTCGAGATACGCAGTATTTT.

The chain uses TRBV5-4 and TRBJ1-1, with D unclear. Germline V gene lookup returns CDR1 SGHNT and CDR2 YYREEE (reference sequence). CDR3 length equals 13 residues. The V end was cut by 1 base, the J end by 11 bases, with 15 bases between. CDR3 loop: CASSLFLAAPAFF. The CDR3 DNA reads TGTGCCAGCAGCTTGTTCTTAGCGGCTCCGGCTTTCTTT.

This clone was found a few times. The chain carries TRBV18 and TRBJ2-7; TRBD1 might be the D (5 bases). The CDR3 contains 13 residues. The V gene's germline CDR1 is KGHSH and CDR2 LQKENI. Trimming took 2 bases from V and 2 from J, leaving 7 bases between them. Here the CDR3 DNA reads TGTGCCAGCTCACCAGTGGGGCCCTACGAGCAGTACTTC. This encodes CASSPVGPYEQYF.

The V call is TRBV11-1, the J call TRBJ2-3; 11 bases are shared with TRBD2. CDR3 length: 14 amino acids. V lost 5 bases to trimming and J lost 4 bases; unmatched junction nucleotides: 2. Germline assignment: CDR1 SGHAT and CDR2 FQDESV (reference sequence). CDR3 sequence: CASSQLAGADTQYF. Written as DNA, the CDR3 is TGTGCCAGCAGCCAACTAGCGGGGGCAGATACGCAGTATTTT.